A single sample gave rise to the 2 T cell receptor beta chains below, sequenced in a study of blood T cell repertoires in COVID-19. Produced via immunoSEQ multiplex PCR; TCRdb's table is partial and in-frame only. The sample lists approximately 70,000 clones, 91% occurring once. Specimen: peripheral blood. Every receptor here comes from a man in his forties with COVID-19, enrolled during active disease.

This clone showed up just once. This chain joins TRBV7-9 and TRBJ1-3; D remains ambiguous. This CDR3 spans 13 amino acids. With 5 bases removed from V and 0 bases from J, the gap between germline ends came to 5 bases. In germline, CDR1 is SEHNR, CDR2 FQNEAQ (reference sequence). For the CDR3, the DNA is TGTGCCAGCAGCCTCTCCTCTGGAAACACCATATATTTT. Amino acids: CASSLSSGNTIYF.

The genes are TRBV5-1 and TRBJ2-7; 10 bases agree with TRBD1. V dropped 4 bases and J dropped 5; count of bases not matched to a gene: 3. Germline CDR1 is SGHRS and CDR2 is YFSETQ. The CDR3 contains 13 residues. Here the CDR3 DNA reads TGCGCCAGCAGCGGACAGGGGGACGACGAGCAGTACTTC. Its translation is CASSGQGDDEQYF. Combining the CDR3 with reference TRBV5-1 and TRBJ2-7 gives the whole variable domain KAGVTQTPRYLIKTRGQQVTLSCSPISGHRSVSWYQQTPGQGLQFLFEYFSETQRNKGNFPGRFSGRQFSNSRSEMNVSTLELGDSALYLCASSGQGDDEQYFGPGTRLTVT.